This TCR beta chain is from a study of vaccination and CD4 T cells after COVID-19. As for the study in general: SARS-CoV-2 positivity in convalescent patients was established by nasal swab PCR; under ten had mild and one severe disease. The convalescent population consisted of six males and four females, two of whom were of Hispanic ethnicity. Median time from COVID diagnosis to post-COVID sampling was more than 95 days (35 to 161).

Comment on this clonotype: Its matching antigen is unknown.

Sequencing of the DNA from cultured CD4+ T cells was carried out with the Oncomine TCR Beta short-read assay. TCRdb independently ran MiXCR on the PCR reads; one entry per CDR3 protein. The sample lists fewer than 25,000 distinct CDR3 sequences; 43% were seen once. Treatment in this sample: roughly ten-day PBMC culture with coronavirus spike peptide pools or control peptides (ViraFEST assay). Isolation of CD4+ T cells by negative selection took place after ten to eleven days of culture. The CDR3 runs to 15 residues. V lost 4 bases, J lost 1 base, and 5 bases stayed unmatched. Germline V gives CDR1 KGHSH, CDR2 LQKENI.

The sample was CD4+ T cells from blood, cultured in vitro. V gene TRBV18 combines with J gene TRBJ2-7, with 9 nucleotides matching TRBD2. The TCR sequence derives from a human donor who had recovered from COVID-19. CDR3 amino acids: CASSLLTSGSYEQYF. The CDR3 nucleotides read TGTGCCAGCTCACTGCTGACTAGCGGTTCCTACGAGCAGTACTTC.